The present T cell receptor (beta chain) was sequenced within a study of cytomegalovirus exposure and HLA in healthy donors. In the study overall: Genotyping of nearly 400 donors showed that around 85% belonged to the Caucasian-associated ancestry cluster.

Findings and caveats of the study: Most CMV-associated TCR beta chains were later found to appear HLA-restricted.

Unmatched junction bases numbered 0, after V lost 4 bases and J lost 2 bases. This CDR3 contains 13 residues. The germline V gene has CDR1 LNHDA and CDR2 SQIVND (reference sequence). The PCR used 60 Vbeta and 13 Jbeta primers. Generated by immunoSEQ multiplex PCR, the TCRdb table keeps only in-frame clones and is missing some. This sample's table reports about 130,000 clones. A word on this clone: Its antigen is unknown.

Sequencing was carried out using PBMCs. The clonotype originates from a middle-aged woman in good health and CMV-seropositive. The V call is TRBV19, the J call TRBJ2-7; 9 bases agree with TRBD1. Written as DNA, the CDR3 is TGTGCCAGTAGTAGGGACAGGGCCTACGAGCAGTACTTC. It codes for CASSRDRAYEQYF.